The source of this T cell receptor beta chain is a study of human T cells and chemical hapten exposure. The wider study: Each patch test put 0.01% DPC on the upper back, and results were read at 6 days. A mostly female patient group had alopecia areata, totalis or universalis.

MiXCR was run by TCRdb on the RACE reads, yielding one entry per CDR3 protein. The sample lists about 380,000 distinct CDR3 sequences; 5% to 6.5% were seen once. Indicated time point: pre-sensitization, week 0. Documented treatment: therapeutic diphenylcyclopropenone sensitization with weekly scalp DPC. Those who donated were patients with alopecia, 18 to 70 years of age, and suitable for DPC. Looked up from germline, CDR1 is MDHEN and CDR2 is SYDVKM. The V gene lost 2 bases and the J gene lost 7 bases, with 15 bases spanning the gap. The CDR3 extends over 16 amino acids. This clonotype was seen at least ten times. Its antigen is undetermined. Overall study findings and caveats: While controls formed fewer of them, expanded TCRs formed significantly more large CDR3 similarity clusters.

The receptor's source is a woman between 45 and 60 years old with alopecia areata. Some clones in this sample may be carry-over from other donors' samples. The chain is built from TRBV28 and TRBJ1-6; D remains unclear. The input for sequencing was whole blood, taken in connection with sensitization to the hapten diphenylcyclopropenone (DPC). Here the CDR3 reads CASSLEREAGNSPLHF. CDR3 nucleotide sequence: TGTGCCAGCAGTTTAGAACGGGAGGCTGGGAATTCACCCCTCCACTTT. Full variable domain (remainder filled in from reference TRBV28 and TRBJ1-6): DVKVTQSSRYLVKRTGEKVFLECVQDMDHENMFWYRQDPGLGLRLIYFSYDVKMKEKGDIPEGYSVSREKKERFSLILESASTNQTSMYLCASSLEREAGNSPLHFGNGTRLTVT.